Each of the 9 T cell receptor beta chains below was sequenced from the same sample in a study of identical twins. TCRdb re-called the 5' RACE reads with MiXCR, one entry per CDR3 protein. The table has 690,000 or so distinct CDR3 sequences, 8% to 9% seen once. This same sample was also taken into another study, of yellow fever vaccine responses in identical twins.

Material: PBMCs. The receptors stem from a young woman in good health.

This clonotype appeared many times. The V and J genes are TRBV9 and TRBJ2-1; D might be TRBD2 (5 bases). Trimming took 0 bases from V and 5 from J, leaving 9 bases between them. The CDR3 loop spans 14 amino acids. From germline, CDR1 is SGDLS and CDR2 YYNGEE. The CDR3 region has the DNA TGTGCCAGCAGCGTAGCCCCCGGGGACAATGAGCAGTTCTTC. Translating it yields CASSVAPGDNEQFF.

CDR3 sequence reads: CASSQDRRDSGANVLTF. For the CDR3, the DNA is TGCGCCAGCAGCCAAGATCGCAGGGATTCTGGGGCCAACGTCCTGACTTTC. The chain links TRBV4-1 to TRBJ2-6; TRBD1 is a possible D gene (5 bases). CDR3 length equals 17 residues. V lost 0 bases to trimming and J lost 1 base, with 10 bases between them. Germline V CDR1 and CDR2: MGHRA, YSYEKL.

In its sample, this clonotype was seen a few times. This chain connects TRBV12-3 or TRBV12-4 to TRBJ1-6, with 7 bases identical to TRBD1. Trimming took 5 bases from V and 9 from J; bases not matched to a gene: 10. CDR3 size: 15 residues. In DNA, the CDR3 is TGTGCCAGCAGTCCTCGCGGAGGGGGCCCTTCACCCCTCCACTTT. It yields the protein CASSPRGGGPSPLHF.

This sequence joins TRBV10-3 and TRBJ2-7, with 7 positions matching TRBD2. Germline-derived CDR1 and CDR2 are ENHRY and SYGVKD. V gave up 4 bases and J gave up 0 bases; unmatched junction bases: 3. The CDR3 length is 14 residues. The CDR3 DNA reads TGTGCCATCAGTGTTAGCGGGTACTCCTACGAGCAGTACTTC. This encodes CAISVSGYSYEQYF.

The chain carries TRBV12-3 or TRBV12-4 and TRBJ2-5; TRBD1 is a possible D gene (6 bases). The CDR3 has 12 amino acids. V was pared by 5 bases and J by 7 bases, with 11 bases between. For the CDR3, the DNA is TGTGCCAGCAGTCGGGACAAGGTGACCCAGTACTTC. Protein product: CASSRDKVTQYF.

The chain employs TRBV25-1 and TRBJ2-1; D is unclear. The CDR3 consists of 13 residues. Germline CDR1 reads MGHDK; CDR2 reads SYGVNS. Trimming shortened V by 9 bases and J by 7 bases, and 16 bases separated the two germline ends. DNA for the CDR3: TGTGCCAGTCTGAATCCTTTTGGGAATGAGCAGTTCTTC. Its translation: CASLNPFGNEQFF.

This clonotype appeared many times. The chain couples TRBV29-1 to TRBJ2-5; 7 bases match TRBD1. The germline V gene has CDR1 SQVTM and CDR2 ANQGSEA. The CDR3 has 12 amino acids. The V segment lost 5 bases and the J segment 4 bases; nucleotides outside the gene matches: 4. The CDR3 spells CSVTQGLETQYF. The CDR3 DNA follows: TGCAGCGTTACACAGGGGTTAGAGACCCAGTACTTC.

The chain employs TRBV29-1 and TRBJ2-1; 12 positions match TRBD2. Per the germline V gene, CDR1 is SQVTM and CDR2 is ANQGSEA. V dropped 2 bases and J dropped 7; count of bases not matched to a gene: 0. The CDR3 sequence is 13 residues long. CDR3 in amino acids: CSVETSGRNEQFF. The CDR3 coding sequence is TGCAGCGTTGAAACTAGCGGGAGGAATGAGCAGTTCTTC.

This clonotype has more than one count but fewer than ten. This rearrangement joins TRBV20-1 to TRBJ2-4, with D possibly being TRBD1 (6 bases). There are 14 residues in the CDR3. Germline-derived CDR1 and CDR2 are DFQATT and SNEGSKA (reference sequence). V was shortened by 3 bases and J by 6 bases, with 15 bases between the two germline ends. The CDR3 spells CSARFGDTRNIQYF. The CDR3 DNA sequence: TGCAGTGCTAGGTTTGGGGACACCAGAAACATTCAGTACTTC.